This entry features one T cell receptor beta chain sequence. These data come from a study of OX40 agonist ivuxolimab in advanced cancers. The CDR3 runs to 13 residues. The V end was cut by 5 bases, the J end by 10 bases, with 14 bases between. Germline loops: CDR1 LNHDA, CDR2 SQIVND (reference sequence). Using immunoSEQ multiplex PCR, the repertoire was profiled, and TCRdb retains in-frame clones only, with some absent. The sample records 60,000 to 75,000 clones, 90% to 95% being singletons. The TCR originated in an adult with an advanced solid tumor such as melanoma, head and neck, liver or kidney cancer. Sequenced here: CD4+ or CD8+ T cells sorted from blood, sampled in a trial of the OX40 agonist ivuxolimab. V usage is TRBV19 and J usage is TRBJ2-2; maybe TRBD2 (6 bases). CDR3 in DNA: TGTGCCAGTAGTGGGGCTAGCGTGGAGGAGCTGTTTTTT. It specifies CASSGASVEELFF.